The 23 T cell receptor beta chains listed next were all sequenced from one sample in a study of post-analysis software for immune sequencing data. General study points: Controls had lower frequencies than patients of four or five TRBV segments, which included TRBV5-6, TRBV5-1 and TRBV20-1.

No antigen is known for these receptors. cDNA libraries for TCR beta contained unique molecular identifiers. TCRdb independently ran MiXCR on the PCR reads; one entry per CDR3 protein. Among some 890,000 distinct CDR3 sequences listed, roughly half were seen once. Sequences were obtained from blood. Receptor source: a girl under 18 with multiple sclerosis.

This chain connects TRBV5-1 to TRBJ2-6, with D perhaps matching TRBD1 (5 bases). With 0 bases removed from V and 2 bases from J, the gap between germline ends came to 12 bases. Germline CDR1 is SGHRS and CDR2 is YFSETQ. The CDR3 is made up of 17 amino acids. The CDR3 loop reads CASSLVAGSAGANVLTF. DNA for the CDR3: TGCGCCAGCAGCTTGGTAGCAGGGTCTGCTGGGGCCAACGTCCTGACTTTC.

This clonotype was counted between two and nine times. The chain recombines TRBV15 with TRBJ2-3, with D unclear. With 0 bases removed from V and 4 bases from J, the gap between germline ends came to 2 bases. Germline V gene lookup returns CDR1 LNHNV and CDR2 YYDKDF (reference sequence). The CDR3 is 12 residues long. CDR3 DNA: TGTGCCACCAGCAGAGATTCAGATACGCAGTATTTT. Its translation: CATSRDSDTQYF.

This clonotype was detected many times. V is TRBV10-3 and J is TRBJ2-7; 7 bases line up with TRBD1. The CDR3 runs to 12 residues. V gave up 4 bases and J gave up 4 bases; unmatched junction bases: 1. Germline CDR1 and CDR2: ENHRY and SYGVKD. For the CDR3, the DNA is TGTGCCATCAGTGGACAGGGATACGAGCAGTACTTC. It yields the protein CAISGQGYEQYF.

The genes are TRBV3-1 and TRBJ2-7, with a possible D match to TRBD2 (5 bases). The germline V gene has CDR1 LGHDT and CDR2 YNNKEL (reference sequence). The CDR3 has 12 amino acids. The DNA for the CDR3 is TGTGCAAGCGAAGGGAGCTCCTACGAGCAGTACTTC. It yields the protein CASEGSSYEQYF.

This clonotype was counted between two and nine times. The chain has TRBV5-6 and TRBJ2-3; 14 bases map to TRBD2. Trimming cost V 7 bases and J 4 bases; bases outside gene matches: 5. The germline V gene has CDR1 SGHDT and CDR2 YYEEEE. This CDR3 is built from 15 residues. CDR3 region: CASQGLAGVSDTQYF. CDR3 bases: TGTGCCAGCCAGGGACTAGCGGGAGTCTCAGATACGCAGTATTTT.

This clonotype was observed many times. The DNA of the CDR3 is TGCGCCAGCAGCTTCCGGGTCTCCTACAATGAGCAGTTCTTC. It specifies CASSFRVSYNEQFF. The chain recombines TRBV5-1 with TRBJ2-1; D call uncertain. The germline V and J ends were trimmed by 2 bases and 0 bases, with 6 bases remaining between them. There are 14 residues in the CDR3. CDR1 and CDR2 from the germline V gene are SGHRS and YFSETQ.

This clonotype was recorded a few times. The CDR3 sequence: CASSRVAGGPSNEQYF. DNA for the CDR3: TGCGCCAGCAGCAGGGTAGCGGGAGGGCCTAGCAACGAGCAGTACTTC. The chain employs TRBV5-1 and TRBJ2-7; 11 bases are shared with TRBD2. The V gene's germline CDR1 is SGHRS and CDR2 YFSETQ. This CDR3 has 16 amino acids. The ends lost 4 bases at V and 5 bases at J; junction bases unmatched: 11.

This chain uses TRBV6-1 with TRBJ2-2; a weak D match, TRBD1 (6 bases). This CDR3 is built from 15 residues. Germline V CDR1 and CDR2: MNHNS, SASEGT. The CDR3 sequence is CAVQGRALNTGELFF. Written as DNA, the CDR3 is TGTGCGGTACAGGGAAGGGCCTTGAACACCGGGGAGCTGTTTTTT.

The chain is built from TRBV20-1 and TRBJ2-5; 7 bases match TRBD1. The junction had 26 bases not matched to a gene; V was cut back by 6 bases and J by 1 base. The CDR3 spans 20 residues. Per the germline V gene, CDR1 is DFQATT and CDR2 is SNEGSKA (reference sequence). CDR3 region: CSANAGRGRRDRHTQETQYF. The CDR3 coding sequence is TGCAGTGCAAACGCTGGCCGTGGCCGCCGGGACAGACACACCCAAGAGACCCAGTACTTC.

The chain couples TRBV20-1 to TRBJ2-1, with 8 bases matching TRBD2. The CDR3 runs to 14 residues. V dropped 3 bases and J dropped 5; count of bases not matched to a gene: 6. Germline V lookup: CDR1 DFQATT, CDR2 SNEGSKA (reference sequence). The CDR3 DNA sequence: TGCAGTGCTAGGGTCGGGGGGGCCCACAATGAGCAGTTCTTC. It specifies CSARVGGAHNEQFF.

This clonotype was seen more than once but under ten times. CDR3 in DNA: TGTGCCAGCAGTGGATCGGACAGGGGAGGGCAGCCCCAGCATTTT. Its translation is CASSGSDRGGQPQHF. The chain has TRBV2 and TRBJ1-5, with 9 bases fitting TRBD1. Germline-derived CDR1 and CDR2 are SNHLY and FYNNEI. V shed 4 bases and J 7 bases; nucleotides not matched to a gene: 8. This CDR3 is 15 amino acids long.

This rearrangement joins TRBV5-1 to TRBJ2-3, with 7 nucleotides matching TRBD1. CDR3 length: 15 amino acids. Germline V gives CDR1 SGHRS, CDR2 YFSETQ. Losses at the gene ends were 1 base for V and 2 bases for J; bases not matched to a gene: 4. The CDR3 loop reads CASSLSGTATDTQYF. The CDR3 nucleotides are TGCGCCAGCAGCTTGTCCGGGACAGCCACAGATACGCAGTATTTT.

In this sample, this clonotype turned up once. This chain uses TRBV7-9 with TRBJ2-1, with unresolved D. CDR3 size: 16 residues. The ends were cut back, 4 bases at V and 0 bases at J, with 13 bases in the middle. The germline V gene has CDR1 SEHNR and CDR2 FQNEAQ (reference sequence). The DNA for the CDR3 is TGTGCCAGCAGCTCCAACAGACTCAGCTCCTACAATGAGCAGTTCTTC. Residues: CASSSNRLSSYNEQFF.

This chain links TRBV3-1 with TRBJ1-6; the D is unclear. Trimming took off 0 bases at V and 10 bases at J, with 4 bases between the two ends. The germline gives CDR1 LGHDT, CDR2 YNNKEL (reference sequence). CDR3 length equals 12 residues. The CDR3 loop reads CASSQDLSPLHF. The CDR3 DNA is TGTGCCAGCAGCCAAGATCTCTCACCCCTCCACTTT.

The chain is built from TRBV25-1 and TRBJ2-1; the D gene is possibly TRBD1 (5 bases). This CDR3 spans 13 amino acids. Germline CDR1 MGHDK, CDR2 SYGVNS. V was clipped by 7 bases and J by 4 bases, with 11 bases between them. CDR3 nucleotide sequence: TGTGCCAGCACAGGGTTCCTTTACAATGAGCAGTTCTTC. Its translation is CASTGFLYNEQFF.

This rearrangement joins TRBV20-1 to TRBJ1-2; weak D call: TRBD1 (6 bases). V shed 0 bases and J shed 6 bases, with 11 bases lying between them. Per the germline V gene, CDR1 is DFQATT and CDR2 is SNEGSKA (reference sequence). This CDR3 has 13 amino acids. The CDR3 loop is CSARDPSGDGYTF. CDR3 DNA: TGCAGTGCTAGAGATCCGTCAGGGGATGGCTACACCTTC.

This clonotype has only a few counts. The J gene is TRBJ2-3, the V gene TRBV10-3; 12 bases map to TRBD2. The CDR3 covers 14 residues. The V gene end was trimmed by 10 bases and the J gene end by 4 bases; junction bases not matched to a gene: 6. Germline CDR1 ENHRY, CDR2 SYGVKD. Here the CDR3 DNA reads TGTGCCACCAGGACTAGCGGGACCGCAGATACGCAGTATTTT. Translation: CATRTSGTADTQYF.

Details on this clonotype: This may arise from a read error, as a much more abundant clone is one base away. The chain employs TRBV7-6 and TRBJ2-7, with 10 bases that match TRBD1. The CDR3 covers 14 residues. V was clipped by 6 bases and J by 3 bases; unmatched bases: 5. CDR1 is SGHVS, CDR2 FNYEAQ, per germline. In DNA, the CDR3 is TGTGCCAGCAGTTGCCGGACAGGGGGCTACGAGCAGTACTTC. It encodes CASSCRTGGYEQYF.

The table lists this clonotype with a few counts. The CDR3 region has the DNA TGTGCCAGCAGTTACGGGCTAGCGGGAGGACAAGAGACCCAGTACTTC. Protein sequence: CASSYGLAGGQETQYF. V is TRBV6-2 or TRBV6-3 and J is TRBJ2-5, with 11 bases that match TRBD2. Germline CDR1 is MNHEY and CDR2 is SVGEGT. V lost 2 bases, J lost 2 bases, and 4 bases stayed unmatched. The CDR3 has 16 residues.

The gene calls are TRBV12-3 or TRBV12-4 and TRBJ2-1; 9 bases match TRBD2. This CDR3 has 14 residues. V lost 5 bases, J lost 9 bases, and 8 bases stayed unmatched. The CDR3 DNA reads as TGTGCCAGCAGTCCTACTAGCGGGTTTGGTGAGCAGTTCTTC. Amino acid sequence: CASSPTSGFGEQFF.

This clonotype was detected only a few times. This rearrangement joins TRBV12-3 or TRBV12-4 to TRBJ1-2, with TRBD1 matching over 7 bases. V lost 1 base, J lost 5 bases, and 10 bases stayed unmatched. The CDR3 is 16 amino acids. The CDR3 here is CASSLDGDRATYGYTF. The CDR3 coding sequence is TGTGCCAGCAGTTTAGACGGCGACAGGGCAACTTATGGCTACACCTTC.

A word on this clonotype: At one boundary the junction diverges from the germline segment, which might be a read error. The chain employs TRBV5-1 and TRBJ2-5; D remains unclear. The CDR3 is made up of 11 amino acids. CDR1 SGHRS and CDR2 YFSETQ come from the germline V gene. The CDR3 bases are TGCGCCAGCAGCTTGGGAGAGACCCAGGACTTC. This codes for CASSLGETQDF.

For this clonotype: The junction and the germline gene differ at one end; a read error may be behind it. This rearrangement joins TRBV27 to TRBJ1-6, with D perhaps TRBD1 (6 bases). CDR1 and CDR2 from the germline V gene are MNHEY and SMNVEV (reference sequence). The CDR3 spans 14 residues. CDR3 DNA sequence: TGTGCCAGCAGTTTAGCAGGGGTTAATTCACCCTTCCACTTT. Protein: CASSLAGVNSPFHF.